Listed below are T cell receptor beta chains from one sample, sequenced in a study of CD8 T cells in Susac syndrome. TCRdb recomputed calls from the immunoSEQ multiplex PCR reads with MiXCR, one row per CDR3 protein. The repertoire holds roughly 200,000 distinct CDR3 sequences, over 85% seen once, with 0.1% in the top ten. The specimen was CD4+ T cells from PBMCs. These receptors were obtained from a human donor in good health. The CDR3 runs from the conserved cysteine through the conserved F or W. D genes are given only for firm matches. Clone size is stated in some rows and not others, as once, few, many or a class when expanded.

len	abundance	d_gene	j_gene	v_gene	CDR3aa	CDR3nt
16	NA	TRBD2	TRBJ2-3	TRBV5-1	CASRLAGQTPTDTQYF	TGCGCCAGCAGACTAGCGGGGCAGACTCCCACAGATACGCAGTATTTT
12	NA	NA	TRBJ1-5	TRBV20-1	CSATGTHQPQHF	TGCAGTGCTACGGGGACTCATCAGCCCCAGCATTTT
12	NA	NA	TRBJ2-7	TRBV7-2	CASSTEGYEQYF	TGTGCCAGCAGTACCGAGGGCTACGAGCAGTACTTC
16	NA	NA	TRBJ2-6	TRBV6-1	CASYGQILSGANVLTF	TGTGCCAGCTACGGACAGATCCTCTCTGGGGCCAACGTCCTGACTTTC
14	NA	TRBD1	TRBJ2-2	TRBV7-9	CASSRAGGSGELFF	TGTGCCAGCAGTCGGGCAGGGGGCAGCGGGGAGCTGTTTTTT
14	few	NA	TRBJ1-2	TRBV7-9	CASSLETVNYGYTF	TGTGCCAGCAGCTTAGAGACAGTTAACTATGGCTACACCTTC
15	NA	NA	TRBJ2-2	TRBV11-2	CASSLEPALAGELFF	TGTGCCAGCAGCTTAGAGCCCGCCCTGGCCGGGGAGCTGTTTTTT
16	once	TRBD2	TRBJ2-4	TRBV7-8	CASSGSGGAFLNIQYF	TGTGCCAGCAGCGGCAGCGGGGGGGCCTTTCTTAACATTCAGTACTTC
16	NA	TRBD1	TRBJ2-2	TRBV5-1	CASSRGTGLNTGELFF	TGCGCCAGCAGCCGGGGGACAGGGCTGAACACCGGGGAGCTGTTTTTT
18	NA	NA	TRBJ1-2	TRBV7-2	CASSYRPRARGRNYGYTF	TGTGCCAGCAGCTACCGCCCTCGGGCCCGGGGCAGAAACTATGGCTACACCTTC
13	NA	NA	TRBJ1-3	TRBV6-5	CASSSEWGLRIYF	TGTGCCAGCAGTTCAGAGTGGGGGCTACGCATATATTTT
15	NA	NA	TRBJ2-5	TRBV7-3	CASSLSGGGGETQYF	TGTGCCAGCAGCTTAAGCGGGGGCGGTGGAGAGACCCAGTACTTC
15	NA	TRBD1	TRBJ2-5	TRBV7-2	CASSPQGAGQETQYF	TGTGCCAGCAGCCCCCAGGGGGCGGGGCAGGAGACCCAGTACTTC
17	NA	TRBD2	TRBJ2-7	TRBV20-1	CSAGRSGGPLRAYEQYF	TGCAGTGCTGGAAGGAGCGGGGGACCCCTCCGGGCCTACGAGCAGTACTTC
17	NA	NA	TRBJ1-3	TRBV28	CASSIRDSPVRENTIYF	TGTGCCAGCAGCATACGGGACTCTCCGGTCAGGGAAAACACCATATATTTT
16	NA	NA	TRBJ2-3	TRBV7-8	CASSLGQEPSTDTQYF	TGTGCCAGCAGCTTAGGCCAGGAACCTAGCACAGATACGCAGTATTTT
18	NA	NA	TRBJ1-2	TRBV27	CASSLSWSRGASNYGYTF	TGTGCCAGCAGTTTATCGTGGAGTAGGGGGGCGTCGAACTATGGCTACACCTTC
14	NA	NA	TRBJ1-1	TRBV7-3	CASSRAGGNTEAFF	TGTGCCAGCAGCCGGGCGGGGGGGAACACTGAAGCTTTCTTT
14	NA	NA	TRBJ1-1	TRBV3-1	CASRSSGWSTEAFF	TGTGCCAGCAGATCCAGCGGCTGGAGCACTGAAGCTTTCTTT
16	NA	NA	TRBJ2-3	TRBV6-1	CASGEYGGGYTDTQYF	TGTGCCAGCGGCGAATATGGGGGCGGTTACACAGATACGCAGTATTTT
13	NA	NA	TRBJ1-3	TRBV12-3/TRBV12-4	CASSISGGNTIYF	TGTGCCAGCAGTATCAGTGGGGGAAACACCATATATTTT
15	NA	NA	TRBJ1-5	TRBV28	CASSEDTVSNQPQHF	TGTGCCAGCAGTGAAGACACAGTGAGCAATCAGCCCCAGCATTTT
15	once	NA	TRBJ2-2	TRBV28	CASSVPRQPTGELFF	TGTGCCAGCAGTGTCCCGAGACAGCCAACCGGGGAGCTGTTTTTT
16	NA	NA	TRBJ2-1	TRBV9	CASSGTVLVGANEQFF	TGTGCCAGCAGCGGGACAGTCCTGGTTGGGGCCAATGAGCAGTTCTTC
12	NA	NA	TRBJ1-2	TRBV28	CASSPPTTGYTF	TGTGCCAGCAGTCCCCCGACGACTGGCTACACCTTC
11	NA	NA	TRBJ2-2	TRBV12-3/TRBV12-4	CASMGTGELFF	TGTGCCAGCATGGGCACCGGGGAGCTGTTTTTT
11	NA	NA	TRBJ2-3	TRBV20-1	CSASRADTQYF	TGCAGTGCTAGTAGGGCCGATACGCAGTATTTT
13	NA	NA	TRBJ1-2	TRBV28	CASTTGGYYGYTF	TGTGCCAGCACCACCGGGGGTTACTATGGCTACACCTTC
14	NA	NA	TRBJ2-2	TRBV6-1	CASIVGGNTGELFF	TGTGCCAGCATCGTGGGGGGGAACACCGGGGAGCTGTTTTTT
14	NA	NA	TRBJ1-2	TRBV27	CASSLAAPNYGYTF	TGTGCCAGCAGTTTAGCTGCCCCTAACTATGGCTACACCTTC
20	NA	TRBD1	TRBJ2-1	TRBV9	CASSVAGTGAMWSSYNEQFF	TGTGCCAGCAGCGTAGCTGGGACAGGGGCCATGTGGAGCTCCTACAATGAGCAGTTCTTC
13	NA	NA	TRBJ2-7	TRBV2	CASRTPFSYEQYF	TGTGCCAGCAGGACACCCTTTAGCTACGAGCAGTACTTC
10	NA	NA	TRBJ1-1	TRBV30	CAGGNTEAFF	TGTGCCGGGGGCAACACTGAAGCTTTCTTT
14	NA	NA	TRBJ2-7	TRBV27	CASSLVVGSDEQYF	TGTGCCAGCAGTTTAGTGGTGGGTTCTGACGAGCAGTACTTC
16	NA	TRBD1	TRBJ2-1	TRBV28	CASSQFRGSSYNEQFF	TGTGCCAGCAGTCAATTCAGGGGGAGCTCCTACAATGAGCAGTTCTTC
13	NA	NA	TRBJ1-4	TRBV5-4	CASGSGNREKLFF	TGTGCCAGTGGGTCAGGGAATCGTGAAAAACTGTTTTTT
15	NA	NA	TRBJ1-2	TRBV7-9	CASSMAGGGVYGYTF	TGTGCCAGCAGCATGGCCGGGGGGGGAGTCTATGGCTACACCTTC
13	NA	NA	TRBJ1-2	TRBV27	CASSLNRRGGYTF	TGTGCCAGCAGTTTAAACAGGAGGGGTGGCTACACCTTC
12	NA	NA	TRBJ1-1	TRBV10-3	CAATDMNTEAFF	TGTGCCGCGACCGATATGAACACTGAAGCTTTCTTT
17	NA	TRBD2	TRBJ2-3	TRBV7-9	CASSLAQLAGDPDTQYF	TGTGCCAGCAGCTTAGCGCAACTAGCGGGGGACCCAGATACGCAGTATTTT
16	NA	TRBD1	TRBJ1-6	TRBV6-1	CASSLGQGSDNSPLHF	TGTGCCAGCAGTCTGGGACAGGGGAGCGATAATTCACCCCTCCACTTT
14	NA	NA	TRBJ2-5	TRBV19	CASSLGGIQETQYF	TGTGCCAGTAGTCTAGGGGGAATCCAAGAGACCCAGTACTTC
12	NA	NA	TRBJ2-1	TRBV18	CASSPFGNEQFF	TGTGCCAGCTCACCATTCGGAAATGAGCAGTTCTTC
15	NA	TRBD1	TRBJ1-1	TRBV27	CASRSLGQGNTEAFF	TGTGCCAGCAGGTCGCTGGGACAGGGGAACACTGAAGCTTTCTTT
17	NA	TRBD1	TRBJ2-2	TRBV24-1	CATSDSKQGMDTGELFF	TGTGCCACCAGTGATTCCAAACAGGGGATGGACACCGGGGAGCTGTTTTTT
11	NA	NA	TRBJ1-2	TRBV5-4	CASSWKGGYTF	TGTGCCAGCAGCTGGAAGGGTGGCTACACCTTC
14	NA	NA	TRBJ2-7	TRBV5-6	CASSLVSSSYEQYF	TGTGCCAGCAGCTTGGTCAGTAGCTCCTACGAGCAGTACTTC
17	once	TRBD1	TRBJ1-5	TRBV27	CASSLGTGGSSNQPQHF	TGTGCCAGCAGTCTCGGGACAGGGGGTAGTAGCAATCAGCCCCAGCATTTT
14	once	NA	TRBJ1-4	TRBV20-1	CSALYRRTNEKLFF	TGCAGTGCACTCTACCGGAGAACTAATGAAAAACTGTTTTTT
14	NA	NA	TRBJ1-2	TRBV20-1	CSARDQGFAHGYTF	TGCAGTGCTAGAGACCAGGGATTCGCACATGGCTACACCTTC
14	NA	NA	TRBJ1-1	TRBV2	CASPPGSTSAEAFF	TGTGCCAGCCCCCCAGGGAGCACTTCGGCTGAAGCTTTCTTT
13	NA	NA	TRBJ2-7	TRBV12-3/TRBV12-4	CASRRTESYEQYF	TGTGCCAGCAGGCGGACAGAGAGCTACGAGCAGTACTTC
16	NA	NA	TRBJ2-2	TRBV7-2	CASSLDLVTNTGELFF	TGTGCCAGCAGCTTAGATTTAGTCACCAACACCGGGGAGCTGTTTTTT
15	NA	TRBD1	TRBJ2-6	TRBV29-1	CSVKSGTAGANVLTF	TGCAGCGTGAAATCCGGGACAGCTGGGGCCAACGTCCTGACTTTC